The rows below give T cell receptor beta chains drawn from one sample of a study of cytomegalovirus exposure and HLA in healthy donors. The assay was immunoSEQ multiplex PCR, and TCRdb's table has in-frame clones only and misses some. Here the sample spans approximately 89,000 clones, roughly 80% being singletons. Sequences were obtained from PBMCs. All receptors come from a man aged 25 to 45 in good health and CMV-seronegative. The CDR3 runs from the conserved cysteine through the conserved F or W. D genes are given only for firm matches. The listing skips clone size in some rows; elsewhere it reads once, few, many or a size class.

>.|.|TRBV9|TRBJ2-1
TGTGCCAGCAGCCCTCCCCCGGGGAACGGCAATGAGCAGTTCTTC
CASSPPPGNGNEQFF
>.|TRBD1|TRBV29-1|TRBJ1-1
TGCAGCGTTGGGCCAGGGGGGACACACACTGAAGCTTTCTTT
CSVGPGGTHTEAFF
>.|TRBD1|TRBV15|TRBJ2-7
TGTGCCACCAGCATCTCGAGGACAGGGGACTCCTACGAGCAGTACTTC
CATSISRTGDSYEQYF
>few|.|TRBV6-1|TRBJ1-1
TGTGCCAGCAGAGGCGAGGGATCCCCGAGTGAAGCTTTCTTT
CASRGEGSPSEAFF
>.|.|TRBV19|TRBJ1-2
TGTGCCAGTAGTATCGCGGGGGGCTACACCTTC
CASSIAGGYTF
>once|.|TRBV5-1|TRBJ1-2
TGCGCCAGCAGCCAGAGTGACAGGTGGGATGGCTACACCTTC
CASSQSDRWDGYTF
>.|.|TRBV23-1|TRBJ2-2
TGCGCCAGCAGTCATTTTGAGGGCGGGGAGCTGTTTTTT
CASSHFEGGELFF
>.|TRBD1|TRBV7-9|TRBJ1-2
TGTGCCAGCAGCGACCAGGGGGTTGGGGACTATGGCTACACCTTC
CASSDQGVGDYGYTF
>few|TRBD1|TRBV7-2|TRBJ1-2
TGTGCCAGCAGCCCCAACCGAGCTGGGACAGACTATGGCTACACCTTC
CASSPNRAGTDYGYTF
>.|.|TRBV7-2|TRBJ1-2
TGTGCCAGCAGCTCTAACTATGTCTACACCTTC
CASSSNYVYTF
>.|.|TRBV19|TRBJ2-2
TGTGCCAGTAGCCTAGGAGGCGGGACCGGGGAGCTGTTTTTT
CASSLGGGTGELFF
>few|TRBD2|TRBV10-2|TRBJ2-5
TGCGCCAGCAGTGAGGTAGCGGGGTTCCCAGAGACCCAGTACTTC
CASSEVAGFPETQYF
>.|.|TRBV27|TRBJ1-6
TGTGCCAGCAGTTTCGACGGGGTTTTGTCTTTACCCCTCCACTTT
CASSFDGVLSLPLHF
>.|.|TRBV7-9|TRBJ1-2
TGTGCCAGCAGCCATGACACAGCGGGCTATGGCTACACCTTC
CASSHDTAGYGYTF
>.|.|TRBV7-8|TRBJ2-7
TGTGCCAGCAGCTTGGATCAGATGAGGGAGCAGTACTTC
CASSLDQMREQYF
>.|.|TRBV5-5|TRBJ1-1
TGTGCCAGCAGCTTGTTTGGGGAGTGGGACACTGAAGCTTTCTTT
CASSLFGEWDTEAFF
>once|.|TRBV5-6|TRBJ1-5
TGTGCCAGCAGCTTGGGACAAATCAATCAGCCCCAGCATTTT
CASSLGQINQPQHF
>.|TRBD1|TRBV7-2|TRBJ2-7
TGTGCCAGCAGCTTAGTACAGGGGGCGGGCGAGCAGTACTTC
CASSLVQGAGEQYF
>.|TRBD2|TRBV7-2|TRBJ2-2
TGTGCCAGCAGCCGGGGACTAGCGGGGGGGTTCGGGGAGCTGTTTTTT
CASSRGLAGGFGELFF
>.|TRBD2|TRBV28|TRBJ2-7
TGTGCCAGCAGTTCCCCGGCGGGGACTAGCAATTCCGAGCAGTACTTC
CASSSPAGTSNSEQYF
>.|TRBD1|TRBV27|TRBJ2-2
TGTGCCAGCAGTTTTATCCAGGGGGCGGGACAAGATGTCGGGGAGCTGTTTTTT
CASSFIQGAGQDVGELFF
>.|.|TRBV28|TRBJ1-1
TGTGCCAGCAGTTTTCGGGGCACTGAAGCTTTCTTT
CASSFRGTEAFF